These T cell receptor beta chains were read from a single sample in a study of blood T cell repertoires in COVID-19. The protocol was immunoSEQ multiplex PCR, while the TCRdb copy is restricted to in-frame clones and leaves out a portion. The sample comprises roughly 130,000 clones, about 80% of which are singletons, and approximately 9.1% rests with the top ten. Material: PBMCs or T cells enriched from blood (not recorded which). Source of these receptors: a man between 45 and 60 years old who had recovered from COVID-19. Both conserved end residues are part of each CDR3. Each record gives: V gene, J gene, CDR3 protein.

v_gene: TRBV30; j_gene: TRBJ1-2; CDR3aa: CAWRSGYGYTF
v_gene: TRBV5-1; j_gene: TRBJ2-4; CDR3aa: CASSLKQAGSKNIQYF
v_gene: TRBV7-6; j_gene: TRBJ1-6; CDR3aa: CASSLTGTGVSNSPLHF
v_gene: TRBV6-6; j_gene: TRBJ2-7; CDR3aa: CASSRNREISSYEQYF
v_gene: TRBV4-2; j_gene: TRBJ2-5; CDR3aa: CASSQSISLTSAFQETQYF
v_gene: TRBV5-1; j_gene: TRBJ1-1; CDR3aa: CASVGLQNTEAFF
v_gene: TRBV18; j_gene: TRBJ2-3; CDR3aa: CASSPTGGTSTDTQYF
v_gene: TRBV7-3; j_gene: TRBJ2-2; CDR3aa: CASSIRDSNTGELFF
v_gene: TRBV7-9; j_gene: TRBJ2-3; CDR3aa: CASSLVGVGLSTDTQYF
v_gene: TRBV7-3; j_gene: TRBJ2-3; CDR3aa: CASSSGTSGGADTQYF
v_gene: TRBV10-1; j_gene: TRBJ2-1; CDR3aa: CASSGERGRGSYNEQFF
v_gene: TRBV6-5; j_gene: TRBJ2-7; CDR3aa: CAIYGAGEQYF
v_gene: TRBV7-2; j_gene: TRBJ1-4; CDR3aa: CASSFTLNEKLFF